By share, the clone carrying this TCR beta chain counts as medium-sized (0.01 to 0.1%). V was trimmed by 3 bases and J by 8 bases, leaving 13 bases between them. The CDR3 is 13 residues long. Amplification of TRBV12-4/TRBJ1-2 clonotypes used adaptor-ligated barcode primers. TCRdb processed the multiplex PCR reads anew with MiXCR; each CDR3 protein has one entry. The data show approximately 2,000 distinct CDR3 sequences, about 1.2% seen once. The sequencing input was naive CD4+ T cells sorted from blood. Subset indicated: naive CD4+ T cells, CD4+CD45RA+CD25-. The V call is TRBV12-3 or TRBV12-4, the J call TRBJ1-2; D is undetermined. The TCR was taken from a female donor with breast cancer. The CDR3 loop reads CASSFRVRGGYTF. The CDR3 DNA sequence: TGTGCCAGCAGTTTTAGGGTCCGCGGCGGCTACACCTTC.